This paragraph reports one T cell receptor (beta chain). Profiling relied on immunoSEQ multiplex PCR, and the TCRdb table lists in-frame clones only, not all of them. Of 350,000 to 400,000 clones in the sample, over 75% were seen once. This specimen comes from a study of Ad26.COV2.S vaccination and SARS-CoV-2 variants. Noted treatment: over 15 received Ad26.COV2.S at low or high dose, single or two shots; 5 received placebo; per-sample allocation not given. The samples date from day 63 after the first vaccine or placebo injection. Germline V CDR1 and CDR2: SGHRS, YFSETQ. Trimming stripped 3 bases from V and 0 bases from J, with 13 bases between. The CDR3 consists of 16 residues.

V and J are TRBV5-1 and TRBJ2-1, with a possible D match to TRBD1 (6 bases). The origin of this receptor is a person between 18 and 59 years old who received the Ad26.COV2.S COVID-19 vaccine or a placebo. The material sequenced was peripheral blood, taken in a trial of Ad26.COV2.S vaccine versus placebo. DNA for the CDR3: TGCGCCAGCAGCTGGGGGCGCCAGGGCTCCTACAATGAGCAGTTCTTC. The encoded protein is CASSWGRQGSYNEQFF.